What follows is one TCR beta chain and its context. This record belongs to a study of molecular identifiers for immune sequencing clone quantification. Whole-study context: Split five ways in replicates, RNA from about 20,000 or 100,000 naive CD8 cells had four portions sequenced.

TCRdb reprocessed the PCR reads with MiXCR, giving one entry per CDR3 protein. This sample has roughly 12,000 distinct CDR3 sequences, with about 15% found just once. A CD8+CD4-CCR7+CD45RA+ gate was used to sort naive CD8 T cells. CDR1 is SGHVS, CDR2 FQNEAQ, per germline. V gave up 1 base and J gave up 9 bases, with 13 bases separating them. This CDR3 has 15 residues. The clonotype comes from a human donor in good health. Some libraries in this study had Jurkat cell RNA spiked in. V gene TRBV7-8 combines with J gene TRBJ1-6, with a weak D call TRBD1 (6 bases). Source material: naive CD8+ T cells from blood, with Jurkat cell RNA spiked in. Regarding subset: FACS-sorted CD8+CD4-CCR7+CD45RA+ naive T cells. CDR3 sequence: CASSLGQGYRSPLHF. CDR3 DNA sequence: TGTGCCAGCAGCTTAGGGCAGGGGTACCGTTCACCCCTCCACTTT.